The clone carrying this T cell receptor (beta chain) has more than one count but fewer than ten. Its antigen is still unknown. A much larger clonotype is one base distant, so this may be a read error. TCRdb analysed the multiplex PCR reads with MiXCR anew, one entry per CDR3 protein. In the table there are around 190,000 distinct CDR3 sequences, 30% to 35% of which are singletons. These data are taken from a study of breast tumors, draining lymph nodes, adjacent tissues. Whole-study findings and limits: Tumors had less TCR diversity than lymph nodes, more than nontumor tissue. The data were judged consistent with most tumor T cells coming from lymph node and expanding in tumor.

This CDR3 contains 14 residues. V lost 3 bases, J lost 5 bases, and 6 bases stayed unmatched. Samples came from axillary lymph nodes draining the breast cancer. The chain recombines TRBV12-3 or TRBV12-4 with TRBJ2-5; 7 nucleotides align to TRBD1. This receptor was obtained from a female donor with breast cancer. Some clones in this sample may be carry-over from other donors' samples. Sequenced sample: axillary lymph node tissue. The CDR3 reads CASSFQGVGETQYF. The CDR3 DNA follows: TGTGCCAGCAGTTTCCAGGGGGTCGGGGAGACCCAGTACTTC.